This T cell receptor (beta chain) was identified in a study of T cell changes during pregnancy in multiple sclerosis. CDR1 and CDR2 (germline): SGDLS, YYNGEE. The CDR3 contains 14 residues. V lost 2 bases and J 6 bases, leaving 15 bases between the germline ends. TCRdb's table, derived via immunoSEQ multiplex PCR, lists solely in-frame clones and lacks some. The data show about 34,000 clones, with roughly 90% seen just once and about 3.8% held by the top ten. The gene calls are TRBV9 and TRBJ2-7, with a possible D match to TRBD2 (6 bases). The origin of this receptor is a female donor with multiple sclerosis, enrolled in a pregnancy study. Material: CD8+ T cells from peripheral blood mononuclear cells, obtained in the third trimester of pregnancy. As DNA, the CDR3 is TGTGCCAGCAGCGTCGGGGGAGTGGGCTCCGAGCAGTACTTC. This gives the protein CASSVGGVGSEQYF.